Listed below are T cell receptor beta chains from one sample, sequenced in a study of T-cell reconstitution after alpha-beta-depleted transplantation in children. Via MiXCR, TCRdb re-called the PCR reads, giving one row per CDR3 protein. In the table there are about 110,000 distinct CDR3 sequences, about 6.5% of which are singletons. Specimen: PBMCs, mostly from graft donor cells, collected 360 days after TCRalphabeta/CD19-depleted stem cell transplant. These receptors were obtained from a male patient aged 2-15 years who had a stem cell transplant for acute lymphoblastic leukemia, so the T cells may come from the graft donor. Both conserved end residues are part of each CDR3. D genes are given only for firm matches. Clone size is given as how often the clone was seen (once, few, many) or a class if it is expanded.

TGTGCCAGCAGCCCCAGGAGGGAGGGGGCCATCGAGCAGTACTTC	CASSPRREGAIEQYF	.	TRBV7-8	15	TRBJ2-7	many
TGCGCCAGCAGCCATTTGGGGCAGGACGAGCAGTACTTC	CASSHLGQDEQYF	.	TRBV4-3	13	TRBJ2-7	many
TGTGCCAGCAGCATAGGACAGGTTGCAGATACGCAGTATTTT	CASSIGQVADTQYF	TRBD1	TRBV7-9	14	TRBJ2-3	many
TGTGCCAGCAGCCTCCCCGGGATAGTCAATGAGCAGTTCTTC	CASSLPGIVNEQFF	.	TRBV7-9	14	TRBJ2-1	many
TGTGCCAGCAGCTTGGGGGTTAATCAGCCCCAGCATTTT	CASSLGVNQPQHF	.	TRBV5-6	13	TRBJ1-5	many
TGTGCCAGCTCTACGAAGCAGGGGTCGGCTGAAGCTTTCTTT	CASSTKQGSAEAFF	.	TRBV18	14	TRBJ1-1	many
TGCGCCAGCAGCCATCGGGTCCAAGCCTACGAGCAGTACTTC	CASSHRVQAYEQYF	.	TRBV4-3	14	TRBJ2-7	few
TGCGCCAGCAGCCAAGATCTCACAGGGGGTCTCAATGAGCAGTTCTTC	CASSQDLTGGLNEQFF	TRBD1	TRBV4-3	16	TRBJ2-1	many
TGTGCCAGCAGTTTTCATGGGAACCAGGGATACAATGAGCAGTTCTTC	CASSFHGNQGYNEQFF	.	TRBV12-3/TRBV12-4	16	TRBJ2-1	many
TGTGCCAGCAGCTTAGGCAGGGGGTATACAGATACGCAGTATTTT	CASSLGRGYTDTQYF	TRBD1	TRBV7-8	15	TRBJ2-3	many
TGTGCCAGCAGCTTAGGCCCCAGCGGGTCCTATTACTCCTACGAGCAGTACTTC	CASSLGPSGSYYSYEQYF	.	TRBV7-6	18	TRBJ2-7	many
TGTGCCAGCAGCTTAGCGGGGTGGGGGAACACTGAAGCTTTCTTT	CASSLAGWGNTEAFF	.	TRBV7-2	15	TRBJ1-1	many
TGTGCTAGTGGTTTGGGGCCAACCGAGACCCAGTACTTC	CASGLGPTETQYF	.	TRBV12-5	13	TRBJ2-5	few
TGTGCCAGCAGCGCCGTTCGGACAGGAAGGAATGAGCAGTTCTTC	CASSAVRTGRNEQFF	TRBD1	TRBV9	15	TRBJ2-1	many
TGTGCCAGCAGCATGACGGCCTACGAGCAGTACTTC	CASSMTAYEQYF	.	TRBV6-2/TRBV6-3	12	TRBJ2-7	many
TGTGCAAGTAGTATGCGGAGTTCGAATCAGCCCCAGCATTTT	CASSMRSSNQPQHF	.	TRBV19	14	TRBJ1-5	once
TGCGCCAGCAGCTTGGTAGACAGTCCAGTAAGGGCCAACGTCCTGACTTTC	CASSLVDSPVRANVLTF	.	TRBV5-1	17	TRBJ2-6	many
TGCGCCAGCAGCCAAGATCGATGGGGAGCCCCAGATACGCAGTATTTT	CASSQDRWGAPDTQYF	.	TRBV4-3	16	TRBJ2-3	many
TGTGCCATCAGTTCCGCCGACAGGGCTCCCTACAATGAGCAGTTCTTC	CAISSADRAPYNEQFF	TRBD1	TRBV10-3	16	TRBJ2-1	many
TGCAGTGCTTTTAGCACCGGGGAGCTGTTTTTT	CSAFSTGELFF	.	TRBV20-1	11	TRBJ2-2	many
TGTGCCAGCAGCGTAGGAGGGGAAGGGGAAGCTTTCTTT	CASSVGGEGEAFF	.	TRBV9	13	TRBJ1-1	many
TGTGCCAGCAGCTCGGACAGGGGGCGCTTGTACACCGGGGAGCTGTTTTTT	CASSSDRGRLYTGELFF	TRBD1	TRBV7-2	17	TRBJ2-2	many
TGTGCCAGCAGTTTAAACCTCCTCATCGAGCAGTATTTT	CASSLNLLIEQYF	.	TRBV12-3/TRBV12-4	13	TRBJ2-3	few